Listed below are T cell receptor beta chains from one sample, sequenced in a study of tumor T cells in aggressive B-cell lymphoma. Profiled with immunoSEQ multiplex PCR; TCRdb holds only in-frame clones, not every one. This sample has some 7,900 clones, with about four fifths found just once. The sequenced sample was tumor tissue. All receptors derive from an adult with diffuse large B cell lymphoma. The CDR3 runs from the conserved cysteine through the conserved F or W. Each record gives: J gene, V gene, D gene, clone size, CDR3 DNA, CDR3 protein. A D gene is named only where the DNA matches it firmly. The listing skips clone size in some rows; elsewhere it reads once, few, many or a size class.

>TRBJ1-5|TRBV29-1|-|once
TGCAGCGTTAGGGCAGAGGGAGATCTGGGGCCCCAGCATTTT
CSVRAEGDLGPQHF
>TRBJ1-1|TRBV10-1|-|-
TGCGCCAGCAGTGACTCGAACACTGAAGCTTTCTTT
CASSDSNTEAFF
>TRBJ2-1|TRBV27|-|-
TGTGCCAGCAGTTTATTACCCGGCGGTGAGCAGTTCTTC
CASSLLPGGEQFF
>TRBJ2-5|TRBV29-1|TRBD1|-
TGCAGCGTTGAATTATGGGACAGGGGAAAAGAGACCCAGTACTTC
CSVELWDRGKETQYF
>TRBJ2-1|TRBV6-5|-|-
TGTGCCAGCAGTGTGTTTGGGAGACCGCCCAATGAGCAGTTCTTC
CASSVFGRPPNEQFF
>TRBJ2-7|TRBV7-2|TRBD1|-
TGTGCCACGCTCCGGGACAGGGCATCCTACGAGCAGTACTTC
CATLRDRASYEQYF
>TRBJ2-7|TRBV27|TRBD1|-
TGTGCCAGCAGTAACAAACAGGGGTTTGACTACGAGCAGTACTTC
CASSNKQGFDYEQYF
>TRBJ2-7|TRBV2|TRBD1|-
TGTGCCAGCAGTCCGACAGGGAGCTCCTACGAACAGTACTTC
CASSPTGSSYEQYF
>TRBJ2-7|TRBV19|-|-
TGTGCCAGTAGTACCTACGGAGTCGGGGACTACGAGCAGTACTTC
CASSTYGVGDYEQYF
>TRBJ1-6|TRBV6-1|-|-
TGTGCCAACAGTGAATTCAGGGGCCATAATTCACCCCTCCACTTT
CANSEFRGHNSPLHF
>TRBJ1-2|TRBV27|TRBD1|-
TGTGCCAGCAGTTTCCTACAGGGGGTAGGGGGCTACACCTTC
CASSFLQGVGGYTF
>TRBJ1-5|TRBV6-5|TRBD1|-
TGTGCCAGCGGGGACAGGGGCGGCAATCAGCCCCAGCATTTT
CASGDRGGNQPQHF
>TRBJ2-1|TRBV9|TRBD2|-
TGTGCCAGCAGCGACCGACCGGGACTAGCGGGAGGCGCCTACAATGAGCAGTTCTTC
CASSDRPGLAGGAYNEQFF
>TRBJ2-3|TRBV6-1|-|-
TGTGCCAGCGCAACACAGGGAACAGATACGCAGTATTTT
CASATQGTDTQYF
>TRBJ1-4|TRBV5-1|-|once
TGCGCCAGCAGCGACAGGACCCTGGAAAAACTGTTTTTT
CASSDRTLEKLFF
>TRBJ2-7|TRBV11-2|TRBD1|-
TGTGCCAGCAGCTTAGGGCCGGGACAGGGCTACGAGCAGTACTTC
CASSLGPGQGYEQYF